A selection of T cell receptor beta chains follows, all from one sample in a study of T-cell reconstitution after alpha-beta-depleted transplantation in children. TCRdb reprocessed the PCR reads via MiXCR and lists one record per CDR3 protein. The table records hundreds of thousands of distinct CDR3 sequences, more than 10% of them present only once. The source was PBMCs from the stem cell graft donor, collected from the stem cell graft. The receptor set was obtained from a human donor who donated a stem cell graft to a child with acute lymphoblastic leukemia. Both conserved end residues are part of each CDR3.

v_call cdr3_aa
TRBV30 CAWSGDAGGNSPLHF
TRBV12-3/TRBV12-4 CASSLSGGSNSPLHF
TRBV7-9 CASSFQGGNTEAFF
TRBV9 CASSVGTQLGDGYTF
TRBV5-6 CASSWGHGTSTDTQYF
TRBV7-2 CASSLGTTGSDIQYF
TRBV29-1 CSGGQSNNYGYTF
TRBV7-9 CASSLGLAGNEQFF
TRBV20-1 CSANRYGFDEQFF
TRBV23-1 CASSQSLNLGRGYEQYF
TRBV12-3/TRBV12-4 CASALTPDFPQETQYF
TRBV6-5 CASSVFKDYGYTF
TRBV29-1 CSVVPGWTGELFF
TRBV7-7 CASSLALNTGELFF
TRBV5-1 CASSSKRNTEAFF
TRBV5-4 CASSSRNTGTGAETQYF
TRBV5-1 CASSLLSGDNEQFF
TRBV9 CASSVGTREGTQYF
TRBV7-2 CASSLGPAGGPGTQYF
TRBV7-9 CASSFPDRAVLTF
TRBV3-1 CASSQEGAGGSRYNEQFF
TRBV29-1 CSVEDNTAKNIQYF
TRBV4-3 CASSHVVGTEDTQYF
TRBV5-1 CASSLFGGSRDFGNTGELFF